The 13 T cell receptor beta chains listed next were all sequenced from one sample in a study of neurological immune-mediated disorders. TCRdb passed the 5' RACE reads through MiXCR, listing each CDR3 protein once. The sample includes approximately 36,000 distinct CDR3 sequences, about 3.2% of them seen just once. The time point was: longitudinal time-point 1 (baseline). Input material: PBMCs. All receptors come from a woman aged 60-75 years with multiple sclerosis.

There are many counts of this clonotype. V usage is TRBV9 and J usage is TRBJ2-1, with TRBD2 matching over 9 bases. CDR1 is SGDLS and CDR2 is YYNGEE in the germline V gene. J was trimmed by 4 bases and V by 2 bases; bases with no gene match: 4. The CDR3 totals 15 residues. In nucleotides, the CDR3 is TGTGCCAGCAGCGTCCGCGGGGGGGTATACAATGAGCAGTTCTTC. Translated: CASSVRGGVYNEQFF.

This clonotype has at least ten counts. The chain couples TRBV6-5 to TRBJ1-2, with no clear D. The germline V gene has CDR1 MNHEY and CDR2 SVGAGI. Trimming shortened V by 8 bases and J by 4 bases, and 14 bases separated the two germline ends. CDR3 length: 13 residues. The CDR3 region is CASLVPGGYGYTF. The CDR3 DNA reads TGTGCCAGCCTAGTCCCGGGAGGCTATGGCTACACCTTC.

As to this clonotype: An end of the junction differs from the germline gene, which may be a read error. The chain joins TRBV28 to TRBJ1-5; D is uncertain. Germline CDR1 reads MDHEN; CDR2 reads SYDVKM. This CDR3 is built from 14 residues. The CDR3 loop is CASSWGISNKTQNF. CDR3 nucleotide sequence: TGTGCCAGCAGTTGGGGAATCTCCAATAAAACCCAGAATTTT.

This clonotype was seen many times. The V gene is TRBV25-1, the J gene TRBJ1-2; no clear D gene. Between the trimmed V and J ends, which lost 1 base and 0 bases, there was a span of 9 bases. Germline assignment: CDR1 MGHDK and CDR2 SYGVNS. There are 15 residues in the CDR3. The CDR3 spells CASSESGIANYGYTF. The CDR3 coding sequence is TGTGCCAGCAGTGAATCGGGAATAGCTAACTATGGCTACACCTTC.

This clonotype was picked up a small number of times. DNA of the CDR3: TGTGCCAGCAGCTTGGTTACAGGAATCAATAATGAAAAACTGTTTTTT. As protein: CASSLVTGINNEKLFF. The chain carries TRBV5-8 and TRBJ1-4, with TRBD1 as a possible D gene (5 bases). V lost 0 bases, J lost 4 bases, and 13 bases lay in between. Per the germline V gene, CDR1 is SGHTS and CDR2 is YDEGEE. The CDR3 totals 16 residues.

This clonotype was observed many times. V gene TRBV10-3 combines with J gene TRBJ1-1; the match to TRBD1 covers 7 bases. CDR3 length: 14 residues. J lost 9 bases, V lost 5 bases, and 12 bases had no gene match. The V gene's germline CDR1 is ENHRY and CDR2 SYGVKD. CDR3 sequence: CAISFETGPRKAFF. The CDR3 nucleotides are TGTGCCATCAGTTTCGAGACAGGGCCCCGTAAAGCTTTCTTT.

At least ten counts were recorded for this clonotype. This chain joins TRBV7-9 and TRBJ1-5; D may be TRBD1 (5 bases). The CDR3 has 16 residues. V lost 0 bases, J lost 1 base, and 10 bases lay in between. Looked up from germline, CDR1 is SEHNR and CDR2 is FQNEAQ (reference sequence). The CDR3 sequence is CASSLARVESNQPQHF. As DNA, the CDR3 is TGTGCCAGCAGCTTAGCCAGGGTCGAAAGCAATCAGCCCCAGCATTTT.

This clonotype was counted ten times or more. This chain links TRBV27 with TRBJ2-5, with a weak D call TRBD2 (5 bases). CDR1 and CDR2 from the germline V gene are MNHEY and SMNVEV (reference sequence). V shed 8 bases and J shed 0 bases, with 7 bases lying between them. The CDR3 contains 12 residues. The DNA for the CDR3 is TGTGCCAGCTCGAGGGACCAAGAGACCCAGTACTTC. Translation gives CASSRDQETQYF.

Many counts were recorded for this clonotype. The chain is built from TRBV6-5 and TRBJ1-2; D call uncertain. This CDR3 has 16 residues. Germline V gives CDR1 MNHEY, CDR2 SVGAGI. With 5 bases removed from V and 0 bases from J, the gap between germline ends came to 16 bases. CDR3 nucleotides: TGTGCCAGCAGTCCGGGGAGTGGGCGACCTAACTATGGCTACACCTTC. Its protein is CASSPGSGRPNYGYTF.

The CDR3 coding sequence is TGCGCCAGCAAATTGGGGGGGAGCACAGATACGCAGTATTTT. Translating it yields CASKLGGSTDTQYF. The rearrangement joins TRBV5-1 to TRBJ2-3; 7 bases are shared with TRBD2. In germline, CDR1 is SGHRS, CDR2 YFSETQ. The CDR3 runs 14 residues. J was trimmed by 0 bases and V by 6 bases; bases with no gene match: 4.

The sample holds a few counts of this clonotype. No conserved phenylalanine or tryptophan ends this CDR3, so it is likely a read error. The chain joins TRBV12-3 or TRBV12-4 to TRBJ1-5; possible D gene TRBD1, 5 bases. The length of the CDR3 is 13 residues. V shed 5 bases and J shed 4 bases, with 9 bases lying between them. The CDR3 reads CASSPGPNQPQHN. DNA for the CDR3: TGTGCCAGCAGTCCGGGACCAAATCAGCCCCAGCATAAT.

This clonotype was seen repeatedly, ten times or more. The chain links TRBV19 to TRBJ1-2; D is unclear. Germline V CDR1 and CDR2: LNHDA, SQIVND (reference sequence). The CDR3 spans 13 residues. Trimming cost V 3 bases and J 2 bases, with 7 bases left between them. CDR3: CASSIDKNYGYTF. The CDR3 DNA reads TGTGCCAGTAGTATTGACAAGAACTATGGCTACACCTTC.

This clonotype was detected a few times. V and J are TRBV20-1 and TRBJ2-7; D possibly matches TRBD1 or TRBD2 (6 bases each). The CDR3 totals 14 residues. Germline V gives CDR1 DFQATT, CDR2 SNEGSKA (reference sequence). V lost 6 bases and J lost 0, with 15 bases in between. The CDR3 nucleotides are TGCAGTGCACCCCGGGGGCTACACTCCTACGAGCAGTACTTC. Translating gives CSAPRGLHSYEQYF.